Listed here are 12 T cell receptor beta chains from one sample, sequenced in a study of T cell repertoires in ileal Crohn's disease. Sequencing used immunoSEQ multiplex PCR; TCRdb keeps in-frame clones, though not all of them. In the table there are more than 5,500 clones, around 72% of which are singletons. The sequenced sample was ileal tissue. These receptors all stem from an adult with Crohn's disease.

As regards this clone: This CDR3 is also generated by other DNA sequences in the sample. The V call is TRBV14, the J call TRBJ2-5, with D possibly matching TRBD1 (5 bases). CDR1 is SGHDN and CDR2 is FVKESK in the germline V gene. The CDR3 length is 14 residues. V lost 1 base to trimming and J lost 5 bases, with 11 bases between them. In DNA, the CDR3 is TGTGCCAGCAGCCAAGCCCAGGGTGGGGAGACCCAGTACTTC. Translated, it gives CASSQAQGGETQYF.

The CDR3 DNA follows: TGTGCCAGCAGCCCACAGGGTTTCAATCAGCCCCAGCATTTT. Encoded protein: CASSPQGFNQPQHF. This chain uses TRBV2 with TRBJ1-5; the D gene is possibly TRBD1 (6 bases). The CDR3 has 14 residues. Trimming left V 6 bases short and J 3 bases short, with 12 bases between. The germline V gene has CDR1 SNHLY and CDR2 FYNNEI. Based on the CDR3 plus reference TRBV2 and TRBJ1-5, the full variable domain is EPEVTQTPSHQVTQMGQEVILRCVPISNHLYFYWYRQILGQKVEFLVSFYNNEISEKSEIFDDQFSVERPDGSNFTLKIRSTKLEDSAMYFCASSPQGFNQPQHFGDGTRLSIL.

The V gene is TRBV6-1, the J gene TRBJ1-4; D unresolved. V was clipped by 2 bases and J by 6 bases, with 4 bases between them. Germline V gene lookup returns CDR1 MNHNS and CDR2 SASEGT. This CDR3 has 12 amino acids. CDR3 sequence: CASSERDEKLFF. The CDR3 nucleotides are TGTGCCAGCAGTGAACGGGATGAAAAACTGTTTTTT.

The chain is built from TRBV30 and TRBJ1-6; 7 bases map to TRBD1. This CDR3 spans 13 amino acids. Germline assignment: CDR1 GTSNPN and CDR2 SVGIG (reference sequence). V shed 4 bases and J 7 bases; nucleotides not matched to a gene: 4. In DNA form, the CDR3 reads TGTGCCTGGACTTGGGACAGAAATTCACCCCTCCACTTT. This codes for CAWTWDRNSPLHF.

This chain connects TRBV2 to TRBJ2-4; D unclear. The CDR3 is 16 amino acids. Germline V CDR1 and CDR2: SNHLY, FYNNEI. Trimming shortened V by 4 bases and J by 1 base, and 14 bases separated the two germline ends. CDR3 DNA: TGTGCCAGCAGTGGGAGACTGCCATCGGCCAAAAACATTCAGTACTTC. This translates into CASSGRLPSAKNIQYF.

This chain links TRBV5-4 with TRBJ1-1; no clear D gene. Germline CDR1 SGHNT, CDR2 YYREEE (reference sequence). V was trimmed by 0 bases and J by 0 bases, leaving 9 bases between them. The CDR3 runs to 15 residues. The CDR3 DNA follows: TGTGCCAGCAGCTTGGGTATAGATATGAACACTGAAGCTTTCTTT. This translates into CASSLGIDMNTEAFF.

The V and J genes are TRBV5-1 and TRBJ2-7; possibly TRBD2 for D (6 bases). CDR3 length: 17 residues. Germline CDR1 and CDR2: SGHRS and YFSETQ. Trimming shortened V by 0 bases and J by 0 bases, and 16 bases separated the two germline ends. The CDR3 nucleotides are TGCGCCAGCAGCTTGGCCGGGCCTAGCGTCGGCTCCTACGAGCAGTACTTC. Amino acids: CASSLAGPSVGSYEQYF.

The V and J genes are TRBV5-4 and TRBJ1-2; 10 bases map to TRBD1. The CDR3 consists of 16 residues. With 0 bases clipped from V and 3 bases from J, the junction kept 5 bases outside the gene matches. Germline lookup yields CDR1 SGHNT and CDR2 YYREEE (reference sequence). CDR3 nucleotide sequence: TGTGCCAGCAGCTTGGTTGCAGGGACAGGGGACTATGGCTACACCTTC. Amino acid sequence: CASSLVAGTGDYGYTF.

The chain couples TRBV19 to TRBJ1-5; 7 nucleotides line up with TRBD1. CDR1 LNHDA and CDR2 SQIVND come from the germline V gene (reference sequence). The trim removed 5 bases at V and 2 bases at J, leaving 3 bases unmatched. The CDR3 has 14 residues. Written as DNA, the CDR3 is TGTGCCAGTAGTTATCAGGGGGGCAATCAGCCCCAGCATTTT. It translates to CASSYQGGNQPQHF.

In DNA form, the CDR3 reads TGTGCCTGGATCCATGGGACAGGTGCTACTGAAGCTTTCTTT. This codes for CAWIHGTGATEAFF. The chain carries TRBV30 and TRBJ1-1; 8 bases match TRBD1. Germline V lookup: CDR1 GTSNPN, CDR2 SVGIG (reference sequence). After removal of 4 bases from V and 5 bases from J, the junction contained 9 bases not matched to a gene. CDR3 length equals 14 residues.

V and J are TRBV2 and TRBJ2-5; tentatively, D is TRBD2 (5 bases). Trimming left V 4 bases short and J 11 bases short, with 14 bases between. This CDR3 spans 12 amino acids. Per germline, CDR1 SNHLY and CDR2 FYNNEI. The chain's CDR3 is CASSGDWWEQYF. As DNA, the CDR3 is TGTGCCAGCAGTGGGGATTGGTGGGAGCAGTACTTC. The whole variable domain, filled in from reference TRBV2 and TRBJ2-5, reads EPEVTQTPSHQVTQMGQEVILRCVPISNHLYFYWYRQILGQKVEFLVSFYNNEISEKSEIFDDQFSVERPDGSNFTLKIRSTKLEDSAMYFCASSGDWWEQYFGPGTRLLVL.

The chain recombines TRBV6-6 with TRBJ1-1; D gene ambiguous. CDR3 length: 13 residues. Germline CDR1 reads MNHNY; CDR2 reads SVGAGI (reference sequence). Trimming left V 2 bases short and J 8 bases short, with 12 bases between. The CDR3 spells CASSYDKLSEAFF. CDR3 in DNA: TGTGCCAGCAGTTACGACAAGCTGTCGGAAGCTTTCTTT.